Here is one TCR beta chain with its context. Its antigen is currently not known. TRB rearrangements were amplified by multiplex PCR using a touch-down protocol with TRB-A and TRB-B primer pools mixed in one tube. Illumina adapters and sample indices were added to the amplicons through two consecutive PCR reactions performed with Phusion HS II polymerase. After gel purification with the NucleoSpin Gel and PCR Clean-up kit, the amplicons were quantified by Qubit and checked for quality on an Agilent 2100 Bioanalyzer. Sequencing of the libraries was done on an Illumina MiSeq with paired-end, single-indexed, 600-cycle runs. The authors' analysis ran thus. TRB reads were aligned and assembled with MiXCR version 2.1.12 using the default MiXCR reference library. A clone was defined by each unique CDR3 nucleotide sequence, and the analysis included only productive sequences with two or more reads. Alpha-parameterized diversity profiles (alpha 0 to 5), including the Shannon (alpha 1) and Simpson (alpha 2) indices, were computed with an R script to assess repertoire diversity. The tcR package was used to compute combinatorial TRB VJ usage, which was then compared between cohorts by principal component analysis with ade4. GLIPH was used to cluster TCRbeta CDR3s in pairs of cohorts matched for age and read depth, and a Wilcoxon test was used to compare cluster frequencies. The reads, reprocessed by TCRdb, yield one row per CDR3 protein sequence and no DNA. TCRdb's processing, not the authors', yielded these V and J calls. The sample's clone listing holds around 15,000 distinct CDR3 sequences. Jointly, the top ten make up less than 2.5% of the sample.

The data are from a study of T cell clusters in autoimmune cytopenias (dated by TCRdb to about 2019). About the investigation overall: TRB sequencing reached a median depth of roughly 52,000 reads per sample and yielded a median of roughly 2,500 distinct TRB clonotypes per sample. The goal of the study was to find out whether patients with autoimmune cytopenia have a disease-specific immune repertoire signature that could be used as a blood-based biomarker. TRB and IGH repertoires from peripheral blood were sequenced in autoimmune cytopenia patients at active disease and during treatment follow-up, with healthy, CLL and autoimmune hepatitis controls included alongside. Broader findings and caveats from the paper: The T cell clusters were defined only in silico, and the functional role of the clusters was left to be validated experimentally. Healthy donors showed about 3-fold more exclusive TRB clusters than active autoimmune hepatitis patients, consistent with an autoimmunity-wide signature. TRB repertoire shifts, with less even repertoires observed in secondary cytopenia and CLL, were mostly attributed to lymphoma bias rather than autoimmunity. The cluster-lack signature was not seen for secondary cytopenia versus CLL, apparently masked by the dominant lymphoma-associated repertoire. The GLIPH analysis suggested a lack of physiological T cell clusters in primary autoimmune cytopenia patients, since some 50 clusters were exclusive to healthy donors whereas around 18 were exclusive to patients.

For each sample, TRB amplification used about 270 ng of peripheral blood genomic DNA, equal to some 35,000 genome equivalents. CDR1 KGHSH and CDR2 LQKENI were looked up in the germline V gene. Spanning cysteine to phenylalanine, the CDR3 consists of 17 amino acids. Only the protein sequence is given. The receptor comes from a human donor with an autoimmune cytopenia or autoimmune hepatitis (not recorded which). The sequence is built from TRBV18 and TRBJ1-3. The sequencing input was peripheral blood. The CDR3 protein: CASSPMGLTNSGNTIYF.